One sample yielded the 30 T cell receptor beta chains listed below, sequenced in a study of lymphopenia after photon versus proton radiotherapy. Produced via immunoSEQ multiplex PCR; TCRdb's table is partial and in-frame only. The table has roughly 16,000 clones, 85% to 90% seen once. Material: peripheral blood, obtained from a patient treated with proton-based radiotherapy. All receptors derive from an older man with pancreatic cancer.

The chain uses TRBV9 and TRBJ1-5; D is unclear. The germline gives CDR1 SGDLS, CDR2 YYNGEE. The CDR3 sequence is 13 residues long. V lost 0 bases, J lost 5 bases, and 6 bases lay in between. CDR3 amino acids: CASSVGADQPQHF. The CDR3 coding sequence is TGTGCCAGCAGCGTAGGGGCTGATCAGCCCCAGCATTTT. The full variable domain, with the rest looked up from reference TRBV9 and TRBJ1-5, is DSGVTQTPKHLITATGQRVTLRCSPRSGDLSVYWYQQSLDQGLQFLIQYYNGEERAKGNILERFSAQQFPDLHSELNLSSLELGDSALYFCASSVGADQPQHFGDGTRLSIL.

The chain uses TRBV7-2 and TRBJ2-5; D may match TRBD1 or TRBD2 (5 bases each). Germline CDR1 SGHTA, CDR2 FQGNSA. Trimming removed 5 bases at V and 8 bases at J, with 18 bases between. The CDR3 contains 14 residues. CDR3 bases: TGTGCCAGCAGCCCGGGACCTCTCCTCGCCACCCAGTACTTC. This encodes CASSPGPLLATQYF.

V is TRBV7-9 and J is TRBJ1-5; the D gene is possibly TRBD1 (5 bases). Germline values: CDR1 SEHNR, CDR2 FQNEAQ (reference sequence). V was trimmed by 1 base and J by 0 bases, leaving 16 bases between them. This CDR3 comprises 18 residues. The CDR3 DNA is TGTGCCAGCAGCTTAGATGGCGGGGACCTTAATAGCAATCAGCCCCAGCATTTT. It codes for CASSLDGGDLNSNQPQHF.

The rearrangement joins TRBV7-6 to TRBJ1-3; D perhaps matches TRBD1 (5 bases). V gave up 1 base and J gave up 4 bases, with 17 bases separating them. The CDR3 runs 17 residues. Germline CDR1 reads SGHVS; CDR2 reads FNYEAQ. The CDR3 region has the DNA TGTGCCAGCAGCTTAGATTCCCTGGGACGCCAAGGAAACACCATATATTTT. Its protein product is CASSLDSLGRQGNTIYF.

The chain carries TRBV30 and TRBJ2-1, with D uncertain. V was cut by 2 bases and J by 9 bases, with 14 bases left in between. Looked up from germline, CDR1 is GTSNPN and CDR2 is SVGIG (reference sequence). This CDR3 spans 13 amino acids. The CDR3 bases are TGTGCCTGGAGTCGGCTAGTAGGCAGTGAGCAGTTCTTC. Protein: CAWSRLVGSEQFF.

CDR3 sequence: CASSGLYEQYF. In nucleotides, the CDR3 is TGTGCCAGCAGCGGGCTCTACGAGCAGTACTTC. The chain joins TRBV6-1 to TRBJ2-7; D is unclear. The CDR3 is 11 amino acids. Germline V gene data show CDR1 as MNHNS and CDR2 as SASEGT. Trimming stripped 6 bases from V and 3 bases from J, with 6 bases between.

The chain couples TRBV9 to TRBJ1-2; perhaps TRBD1 as D (5 bases). The CDR3 loop spans 15 amino acids. Germline V CDR1 and CDR2: SGDLS, YYNGEE. V was clipped by 6 bases and J by 7 bases, with 22 bases between them. Written as DNA, the CDR3 is TGTGCCAGCACCCTCACCGATGTGGGGACCCCTGGCTACACCTTC. Amino acid sequence: CASTLTDVGTPGYTF.

The CDR3 bases are TGTGCCAGCAGCCAAGTAGGGACGAGCTCCTACGAGCAGTACTTC. This sequence encodes CASSQVGTSSYEQYF. This chain joins TRBV4-2 and TRBJ2-7, with D possibly called TRBD1 or TRBD2 (5 bases each). The CDR3 sequence is 15 residues long. V lost 1 base and J 0 bases, leaving 10 bases between the germline ends. Germline lookup yields CDR1 LGHNA and CDR2 YNFKEQ.

The chain couples TRBV5-6 to TRBJ2-1; perhaps TRBD2 as D (6 bases). Germline V gene data show CDR1 as SGHDT and CDR2 as YYEEEE. Trimming cost V 1 base and J 4 bases, with 15 bases left between them. The CDR3 runs to 16 residues. CDR3 DNA sequence: TGTGCCAGCAGCTTGCTTACCGGGAGTGTGTACAATGAGCAGTTCTTC. Its protein product is CASSLLTGSVYNEQFF. The whole variable domain, filled in from reference TRBV5-6 and TRBJ2-1, reads DAGVTQSPTHLIKTRGQQVTLRCSPKSGHDTVSWYQQALGQGPQFIFQYYEEEERQRGNFPDRFSGHQFPNYSSELNVNALLLGDSALYLCASSLLTGSVYNEQFFGPGTRLTVL.

This rearrangement joins TRBV10-2 to TRBJ2-5, with D uncertain. Germline CDR1 reads WSHSY; CDR2 reads SAAADI. V was cut by 0 bases and J by 10 bases, with 12 bases left in between. The CDR3 totals 13 residues. CDR3 in amino acids: CASSESPRMSQYF. The DNA of the CDR3 is TGCGCCAGCAGTGAGTCTCCCCGTATGAGCCAGTACTTC.

The V call is TRBV30, the J call TRBJ2-7; D may match TRBD1 or TRBD2 (5 bases each). V gave up 3 bases and J gave up 5 bases, with 17 bases separating them. Germline V gene data show CDR1 as GTSNPN and CDR2 as SVGIG (reference sequence). The CDR3 has 14 amino acids. CDR3 DNA: TGTGCCTGGAGCTCCGGGACCCCCTTCCACGAGCAGTACTTC. It translates to CAWSSGTPFHEQYF.

V gene TRBV7-8 combines with J gene TRBJ1-6; 8 positions match TRBD1. The CDR3 has 15 amino acids. The V gene's germline CDR1 is SGHVS and CDR2 FQNEAQ. Trimming took 0 bases from V and 9 from J; bases not matched to a gene: 4. CDR3 amino acids: CASSLARTGLSPLHF. In DNA, the CDR3 is TGTGCCAGCAGCTTAGCCCGGACAGGGCTTTCACCCCTCCACTTT.

The chain employs TRBV6-4 and TRBJ2-5; possibly TRBD1 for D (6 bases). CDR1 and CDR2 from the germline V gene are MRHNA and SNTAGT. The ends were cut back, 3 bases at V and 2 bases at J, with 13 bases in the middle. CDR3 size: 15 residues. In DNA, the CDR3 is TGTGCCAGCAGTGAGCCCCGACAGGAACAAGAGACCCAGTACTTC. Its translation is CASSEPRQEQETQYF.

The CDR3 sequence: CASSSESQGEAFF. The CDR3 region has the DNA TGTGCCAGCAGCTCAGAATCACAGGGGGAAGCTTTCTTT. The V gene is TRBV7-6, the J gene TRBJ1-1; 7 bases map to TRBD1. After removal of 4 bases from V and 8 bases from J, the junction contained 7 bases not matched to a gene. Germline CDR1 reads SGHVS; CDR2 reads FNYEAQ. This CDR3 region has 13 residues.

V usage is TRBV5-1 and J usage is TRBJ2-5, with a possible D match to TRBD2 (5 bases). This CDR3 region has 16 residues. CDR1 SGHRS and CDR2 YFSETQ come from the germline V gene. V was shortened by 1 base and J by 1 base, with 14 bases between the two germline ends. The CDR3: CASSLTAPTTQETQYF. CDR3 DNA: TGCGCCAGCAGCTTGACCGCTCCGACTACCCAAGAGACCCAGTACTTC.

J is TRBJ2-7 and V is TRBV5-1; D unclear. V shed 1 base and J shed 1 base, with 9 bases lying between them. Germline-derived CDR1 and CDR2 are SGHRS and YFSETQ. This CDR3 is built from 14 residues. This chain's CDR3 is CASSLLTQSYEQYF. CDR3 in DNA: TGCGCCAGCAGCTTGTTAACCCAGTCCTACGAGCAGTACTTC.

V usage is TRBV18 and J usage is TRBJ1-5, with 9 bases identical to TRBD1. Unmatched junction bases numbered 1, after V lost 6 bases and J lost 1 base. The CDR3 has 14 amino acids. From germline, CDR1 is KGHSH and CDR2 LQKENI. The CDR3 region is CASSGQGSNQPQHF. The CDR3 nucleotides are TGTGCCAGCTCGGGACAGGGAAGCAATCAGCCCCAGCATTTT.

This chain links TRBV19 with TRBJ2-2; 10 bases agree with TRBD1. Per germline, CDR1 LNHDA and CDR2 SQIVND (reference sequence). With 4 bases clipped from V and 3 bases from J, the junction kept 2 bases outside the gene matches. The CDR3 is 15 amino acids. CDR3 residues: CASSRTGGHTGELFF. For the CDR3, the DNA is TGTGCCAGTAGTAGGACAGGGGGGCACACCGGGGAGCTGTTTTTT. The full variable domain, its missing parts supplied by reference TRBV19 and TRBJ2-2, is DGGITQSPKYLFRKEGQNVTLSCEQNLNHDAMYWYRQDPGQGLRLIYYSQIVNDFQKGDIAEGYSVSREKKESFPLTVTSAQKNPTAFYLCASSRTGGHTGELFFGEGSRLTVL.

This chain connects TRBV6-5 to TRBJ2-7, with D hard to call. The CDR3 runs to 13 residues. Trimming took off 10 bases at V and 5 bases at J, with 18 bases between the two ends. Per the germline V gene, CDR1 is MNHEY and CDR2 is SVGAGI. CDR3 loop: CATLESDAHEQYF. The CDR3 bases are TGTGCCACCCTGGAGTCCGACGCCCACGAGCAGTACTTC.

The chain couples TRBV30 to TRBJ1-5, with D hard to call. Germline V gene lookup returns CDR1 GTSNPN and CDR2 SVGIG (reference sequence). The V and J ends lost 3 bases and 3 bases respectively, with 9 bases between them. CDR3 length equals 13 residues. Written as DNA, the CDR3 is TGTGCCTGGAGCAGTGGGGACAATCAGCCCCAGCATTTT. Its translation: CAWSSGDNQPQHF.

This chain connects TRBV12-5 to TRBJ2-1, with D hard to call. The CDR3 is 16 amino acids. The ends were cut back, 1 base at V and 6 bases at J, with 16 bases in the middle. The germline V gene encodes CDR1 LGHNT and CDR2 FRNRAP. CDR3 region: CASGLGEEPFRNEQFF. CDR3 coding DNA: TGTGCTAGTGGTTTGGGTGAAGAACCGTTCCGCAATGAGCAGTTCTTC. Complete variable domain (other parts from reference TRBV12-5 and TRBJ2-1): DARVTQTPRHKVTEMGQEVTMRCQPILGHNTVFWYRQTMMQGLELLAYFRNRAPLDDSGMPKDRFSAEMPDATLATLKIQPSEPRDSAVYFCASGLGEEPFRNEQFFGPGTRLTVL.

The rearrangement uses TRBV30 and TRBJ2-3; 7 bases line up with TRBD1. The CDR3 contains 15 residues. Germline CDR1 is GTSNPN and CDR2 is SVGIG (reference sequence). V gave up 5 bases and J gave up 0 bases; unmatched junction bases: 8. In DNA form, the CDR3 reads TGTGCCTGGGGGTCGGGACAGCTTAGCACAGATACGCAGTATTTT. Encoded protein: CAWGSGQLSTDTQYF. Full variable domain (remainder filled in from reference TRBV30 and TRBJ2-3): SQTIHQWPATLVQPVGSPLSLECTVEGTSNPNLYWYRQAAGRGLQLLFYSVGIGQISSEVPQNLSASRPQDRQFILSSKKLLLSDSGFYLCAWGSGQLSTDTQYFGPGTRLTVL.

V usage is TRBV5-4 and J usage is TRBJ2-5; TRBD2 aligns across 8 bases. The CDR3 has 14 residues. V dropped 4 bases and J dropped 2; count of bases not matched to a gene: 4. Germline V gives CDR1 SGHNT, CDR2 YYREEE (reference sequence). Here the CDR3 DNA reads TGTGCCAGCAGCCGAACTAGCGGTCAAGAGACCCAGTACTTC. It is translated as CASSRTSGQETQYF. Based on the CDR3 plus reference TRBV5-4 and TRBJ2-5, the full variable domain is ETGVTQSPTHLIKTRGQQVTLRCSSQSGHNTVSWYQQALGQGPQFIFQYYREEENGRGNFPPRFSGLQFPNYSSELNVNALELDDSALYLCASSRTSGQETQYFGPGTRLLVL.

The chain joins TRBV6-1 to TRBJ2-3; possible D gene TRBD1, 5 bases. The CDR3 runs to 15 residues. V lost 3 bases to trimming and J lost 5 bases, with 15 bases between them. Germline CDR1 is MNHNS and CDR2 is SASEGT. CDR3 coding DNA: TGTGCCAGCAGTGAGCAAGGCAGGGCAATAGATACGCAGTATTTT. This translates into CASSEQGRAIDTQYF.

The chain uses TRBV11-2 and TRBJ2-3; D uncertain. Trimming left V 6 bases short and J 4 bases short, with 8 bases between. This CDR3 has 12 residues. Germline V gene sequence: CDR1 SGHAT, CDR2 FQNNGV. CDR3 bases: TGTGCCAGCAGGTTTTTCGCAGATACGCAGTATTTT. Amino acid sequence: CASRFFADTQYF.

The chain joins TRBV27 to TRBJ2-7; 7 bases match TRBD2. This CDR3 comprises 15 residues. The J segment lost 0 bases and the V segment lost 6 bases, leaving 8 bases of the junction unmatched. Per the germline V gene, CDR1 is MNHEY and CDR2 is SMNVEV (reference sequence). The CDR3 reads CASRDGGGGSYEQYF. Written as DNA, the CDR3 is TGTGCCAGCAGGGATGGGGGGGGAGGCTCCTACGAGCAGTACTTC.

The chain carries TRBV10-1 and TRBJ2-1; unclear D gene. The V end was cut by 8 bases, the J end by 3 bases, with 8 bases between. Germline CDR1 is WNHNN and CDR2 is SYGVQD (reference sequence). The CDR3 runs to 12 residues. In DNA, the CDR3 is TGCGCCAGCGGGCAGTTCTACAATGAGCAGTTCTTC. Its protein product is CASGQFYNEQFF.

J is TRBJ1-1 and V is TRBV9; D uncertain. Trimming removed 4 bases at V and 0 bases at J, with 13 bases between. Germline V gene data show CDR1 as SGDLS and CDR2 as YYNGEE. CDR3 length: 15 residues. CDR3 DNA sequence: TGTGCCAGCAGCTCACGGGCATACATGAACACTGAAGCTTTCTTT. Translation: CASSSRAYMNTEAFF.

The chain combines TRBV7-2 with TRBJ2-1; the D gene is possibly TRBD1 (5 bases). The CDR3 extends over 17 amino acids. Germline-derived CDR1 and CDR2 are SGHTA and FQGNSA. The ends were cut back, 3 bases at V and 8 bases at J, with 23 bases in the middle. CDR3 residues: CASSFSLVSREWDEQFF. The CDR3 DNA reads TGTGCCAGCAGCTTTAGTCTCGTCTCCAGGGAATGGGATGAGCAGTTCTTC.

The gene calls are TRBV6-5 and TRBJ1-1, with D hard to call. Trimming left V 5 bases short and J 1 base short, with 14 bases between. Germline CDR1 is MNHEY and CDR2 is SVGAGI. The CDR3 runs to 15 residues. CDR3 DNA sequence: TGTGCCAGCAGTCCGAGACGGACTGCGAACACTGAAGCTTTCTTT. Translated: CASSPRRTANTEAFF.